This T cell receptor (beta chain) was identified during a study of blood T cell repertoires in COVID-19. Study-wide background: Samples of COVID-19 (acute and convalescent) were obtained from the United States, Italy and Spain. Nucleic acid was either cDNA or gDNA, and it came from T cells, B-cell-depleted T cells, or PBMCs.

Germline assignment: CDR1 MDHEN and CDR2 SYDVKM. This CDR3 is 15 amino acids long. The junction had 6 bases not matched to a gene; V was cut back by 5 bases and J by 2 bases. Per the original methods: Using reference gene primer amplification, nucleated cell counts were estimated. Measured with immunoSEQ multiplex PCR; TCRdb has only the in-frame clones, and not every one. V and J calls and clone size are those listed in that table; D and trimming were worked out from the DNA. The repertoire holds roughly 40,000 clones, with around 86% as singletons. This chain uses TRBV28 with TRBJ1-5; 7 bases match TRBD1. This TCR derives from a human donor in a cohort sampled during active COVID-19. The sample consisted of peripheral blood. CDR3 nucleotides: TGTGCCAGCAGTGACTTAGGACAGGGCAATCAGCCCCAGCATTTT. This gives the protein CASSDLGQGNQPQHF.